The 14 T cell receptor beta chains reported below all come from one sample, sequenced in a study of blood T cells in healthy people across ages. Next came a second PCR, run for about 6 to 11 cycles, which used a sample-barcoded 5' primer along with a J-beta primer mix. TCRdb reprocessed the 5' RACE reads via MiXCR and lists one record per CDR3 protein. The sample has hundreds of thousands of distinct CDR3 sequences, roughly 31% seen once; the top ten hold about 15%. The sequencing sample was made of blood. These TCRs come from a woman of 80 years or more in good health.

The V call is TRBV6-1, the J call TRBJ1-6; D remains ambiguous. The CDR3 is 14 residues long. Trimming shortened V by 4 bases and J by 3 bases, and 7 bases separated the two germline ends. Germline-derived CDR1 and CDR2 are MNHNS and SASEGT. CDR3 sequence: CASSVELYNSPLHF. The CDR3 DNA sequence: TGTGCCAGCAGTGTGGAGCTCTATAATTCACCCCTCCACTTT.

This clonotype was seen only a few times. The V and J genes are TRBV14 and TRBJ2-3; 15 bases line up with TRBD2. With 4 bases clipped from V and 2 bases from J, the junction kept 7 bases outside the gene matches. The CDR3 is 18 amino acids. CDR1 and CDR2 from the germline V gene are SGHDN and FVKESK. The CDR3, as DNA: TGTGCCAGCAGCCCCGGACTAGCGGGGGGGAGATACACAGATACGCAGTATTTT. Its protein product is CASSPGLAGGRYTDTQYF.

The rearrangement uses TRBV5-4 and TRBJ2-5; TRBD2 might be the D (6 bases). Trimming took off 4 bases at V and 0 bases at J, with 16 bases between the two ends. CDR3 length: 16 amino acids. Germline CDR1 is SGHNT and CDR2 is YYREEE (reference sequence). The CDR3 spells CASSLFRGGYQETQYF. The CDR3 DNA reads TGTGCCAGCAGCCTCTTTCGCGGAGGGTACCAAGAGACCCAGTACTTC.

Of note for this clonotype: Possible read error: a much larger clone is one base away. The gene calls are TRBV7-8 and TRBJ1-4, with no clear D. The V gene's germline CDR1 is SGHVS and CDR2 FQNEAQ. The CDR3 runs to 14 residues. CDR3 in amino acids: CASTPAPVGEKLLF. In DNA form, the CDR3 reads TGTGCCAGCACCCCGGCCCCGGTTGGTGAAAAACTGTTATTT.

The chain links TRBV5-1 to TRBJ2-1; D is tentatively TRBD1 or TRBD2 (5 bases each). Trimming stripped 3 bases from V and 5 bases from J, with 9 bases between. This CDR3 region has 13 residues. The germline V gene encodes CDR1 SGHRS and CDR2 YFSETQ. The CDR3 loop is CASSSGPDNEQFF. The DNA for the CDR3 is TGCGCCAGCAGCTCGGGACCGGACAATGAGCAGTTCTTC.

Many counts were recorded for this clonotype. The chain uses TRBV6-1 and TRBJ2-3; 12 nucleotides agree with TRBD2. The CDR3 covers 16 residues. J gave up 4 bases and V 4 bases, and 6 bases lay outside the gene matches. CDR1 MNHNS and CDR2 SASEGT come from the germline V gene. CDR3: CASSASSGGASDTQYF. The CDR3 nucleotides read TGTGCCAGCAGTGCCTCTAGCGGGGGGGCGTCAGATACGCAGTATTTT.

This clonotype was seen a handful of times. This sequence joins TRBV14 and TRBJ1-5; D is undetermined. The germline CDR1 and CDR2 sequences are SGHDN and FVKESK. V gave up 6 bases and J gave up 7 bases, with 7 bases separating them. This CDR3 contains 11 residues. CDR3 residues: CASRAIQPQHF. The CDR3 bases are TGTGCCAGCAGGGCAATACAGCCCCAGCATTTT.

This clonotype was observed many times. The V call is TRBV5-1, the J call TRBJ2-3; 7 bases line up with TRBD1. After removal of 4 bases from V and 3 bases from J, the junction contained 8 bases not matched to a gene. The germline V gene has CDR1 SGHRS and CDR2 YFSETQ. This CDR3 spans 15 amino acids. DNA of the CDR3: TGCGCCAGCAGCCGACGACAGGGTAGTACAGATACGCAGTATTTT. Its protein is CASSRRQGSTDTQYF.

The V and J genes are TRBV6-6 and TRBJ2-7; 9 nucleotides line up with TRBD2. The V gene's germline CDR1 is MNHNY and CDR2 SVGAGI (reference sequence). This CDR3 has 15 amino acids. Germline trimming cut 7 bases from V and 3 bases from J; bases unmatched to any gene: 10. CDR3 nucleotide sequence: TGTGCCAGCAACTCCGGGGGCGGGAGGGGCTACGAGCAGTACTTC. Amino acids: CASNSGGGRGYEQYF.

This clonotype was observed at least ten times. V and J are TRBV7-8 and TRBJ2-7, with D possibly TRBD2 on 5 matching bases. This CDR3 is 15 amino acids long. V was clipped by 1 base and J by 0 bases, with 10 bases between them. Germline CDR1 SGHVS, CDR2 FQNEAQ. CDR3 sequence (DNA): TGTGCCAGCAGCTTAGGAGCTAGCACCTCCTACGAGCAGTACTTC. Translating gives CASSLGASTSYEQYF.

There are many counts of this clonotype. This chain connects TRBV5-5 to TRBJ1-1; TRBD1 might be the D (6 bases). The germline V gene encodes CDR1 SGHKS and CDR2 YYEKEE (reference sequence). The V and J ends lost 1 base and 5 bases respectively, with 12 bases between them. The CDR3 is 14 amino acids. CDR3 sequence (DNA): TGTGCCAGCAGCTTGTACACTAGGGGGACTGAAGCTTTCTTT. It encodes CASSLYTRGTEAFF.

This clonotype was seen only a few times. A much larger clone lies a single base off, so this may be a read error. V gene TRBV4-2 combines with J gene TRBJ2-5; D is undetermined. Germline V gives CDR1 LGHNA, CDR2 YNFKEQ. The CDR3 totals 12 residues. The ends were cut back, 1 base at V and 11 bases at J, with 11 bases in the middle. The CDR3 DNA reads TGTGCCAGCAGCCAAGTGTTGACCCAGCAGTACTTC. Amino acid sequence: CASSQVLTQQYF.

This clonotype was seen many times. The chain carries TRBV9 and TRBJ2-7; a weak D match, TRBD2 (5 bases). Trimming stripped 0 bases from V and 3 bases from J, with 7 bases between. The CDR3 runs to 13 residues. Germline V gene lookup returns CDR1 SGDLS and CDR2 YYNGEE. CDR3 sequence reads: CASSVAEGYEQYF. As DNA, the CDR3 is TGTGCCAGCAGCGTAGCTGAGGGCTACGAGCAGTACTTC.

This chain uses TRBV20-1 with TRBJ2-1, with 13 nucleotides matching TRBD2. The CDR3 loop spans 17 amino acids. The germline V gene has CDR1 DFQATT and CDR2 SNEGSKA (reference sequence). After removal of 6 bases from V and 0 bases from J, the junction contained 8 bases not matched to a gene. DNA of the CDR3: TGCAGTGCGCGGACTAGCGGGGGTGAGTTCTCCTACAATGAGCAGTTCTTC. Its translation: CSARTSGGEFSYNEQFF.